The T cell receptor (beta chain) under discussion was sequenced for a study of blood T cells in healthy people across ages. This clonotype came up a few times. A read error may produce the germline difference seen at one junction end. Primers used in a second PCR of roughly 6 to 11 cycles were a sample-barcoded 5' primer and a J-beta primer mix. MiXCR, run by TCRdb on the 5' RACE reads, gives a single entry per CDR3 protein. The sample records hundreds of thousands of distinct CDR3 sequences, more than 20% being singletons. Germline values: CDR1 SEHNR, CDR2 FQNEAQ (reference sequence). The CDR3 loop spans 16 amino acids.

The source is a man between 65 and 85 years old in good health. The sample taken for sequencing was blood. The V gene is TRBV7-9, the J gene TRBJ2-5, with 12 bases fitting TRBD1. CDR3 loop: CASSFYTGQGARLEDF. The CDR3 DNA sequence: TGTGCCAGCAGCTTCTATACGGGACAGGGGGCGCGGTTGGAAGACTTC. Drawing the rest from reference TRBV7-9 and TRBJ2-5, the complete variable domain is DTGVSQNPRHKITKRGQNVTFRCDPISEHNRLYWYRQTLGQGPEFLTYFQNEAQLEKSRLLSDRFSAERPKGSFSTLEIQRTEQGDSAMYLCASSFYTGQGARLEDFGPGTRLLVL.